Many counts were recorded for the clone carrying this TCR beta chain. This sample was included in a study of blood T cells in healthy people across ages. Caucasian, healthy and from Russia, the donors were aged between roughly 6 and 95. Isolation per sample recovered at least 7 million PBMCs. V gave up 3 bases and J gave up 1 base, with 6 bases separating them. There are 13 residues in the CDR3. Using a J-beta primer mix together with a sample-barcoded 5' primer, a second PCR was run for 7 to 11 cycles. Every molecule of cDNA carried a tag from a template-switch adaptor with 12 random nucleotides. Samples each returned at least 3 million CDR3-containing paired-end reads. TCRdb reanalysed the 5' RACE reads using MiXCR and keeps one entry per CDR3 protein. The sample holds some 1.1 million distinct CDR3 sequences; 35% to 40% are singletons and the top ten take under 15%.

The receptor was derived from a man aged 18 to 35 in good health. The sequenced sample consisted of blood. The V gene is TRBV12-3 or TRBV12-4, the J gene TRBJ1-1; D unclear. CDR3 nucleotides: TGTGCCAGCAGTTTCGGAGAGAACACTGAAGCTTTCTTT. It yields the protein CASSFGENTEAFF.